This T cell receptor (beta chain) was profiled in a study of cytotoxic CD8 clonotypes in ibrutinib-treated CLL. Study as a whole: There were approximately ten relapsed/refractory patients and more than 14 treatment-naive patients, and around 18 were IGHV unmutated.

Findings and caveats of the study: Baseline clonality was higher than in age-matched healthy donors and moved in step with circulating CD8+ T-cell counts.

Between the trimmed V and J ends, which lost 0 bases and 5 bases, there was a span of 9 bases. This CDR3 has 15 amino acids. CDR1 and CDR2 (germline): SGHNT, YYREEE (reference sequence). A word on this clone: What it binds is unknown.

Generated by immunoSEQ multiplex PCR, the TCRdb table keeps only in-frame clones and is missing some. The table shows more than 9,000 clones, with about 59% occurring only once. This receptor was identified in a human donor with chronic lymphocytic leukemia. The chain employs TRBV5-4 and TRBJ2-6; D is possibly TRBD2 (5 bases). Material: PBMCs, obtained before ibrutinib treatment. The chain's CDR3 is CASSLGGFRANVLTF. The CDR3 DNA follows: TGTGCCAGCAGCTTGGGCGGGTTTAGGGCCAACGTCCTGACTTTC. The whole variable domain, filled in from reference TRBV5-4 and TRBJ2-6, reads ETGVTQSPTHLIKTRGQQVTLRCSSQSGHNTVSWYQQALGQGPQFIFQYYREEENGRGNFPPRFSGLQFPNYSSELNVNALELDDSALYLCASSLGGFRANVLTFGAGSRLTVL.